Below, one T cell receptor (beta chain) is given with its context. Trimming removed 1 base from V and 7 bases from J; junction bases left unmatched: 5. Germline values: CDR1 SGHRS, CDR2 YFSETQ. The CDR3 extends over 14 amino acids. TCRdb ran MiXCR on the RT-PCR reads and lists one entry per CDR3 protein. The sample holds more than 700,000 distinct CDR3 sequences, 21% seen once. This entry comes from a study of response to subunit inactivated influenza vaccine. The sequencing used PBMCs from blood, collected 5 to 6 days after vaccination. J is TRBJ2-5 and V is TRBV5-1; TRBD1 aligns across 9 bases. The receptor was derived from a man in his fifties or sixties who received an inactivated influenza vaccine. The CDR3 nucleotides are TGCGCCAGCAGCTTGCAGGGGACAGGGACGACCCAGTACTTC. It specifies CASSLQGTGTTQYF. Supplemented by reference TRBV5-1 and TRBJ2-5, the full variable domain reads KAGVTQTPRYLIKTRGQQVTLSCSPISGHRSVSWYQQTPGQGLQFLFEYFSETQRNKGNFPGRFSGRQFSNSRSEMNVSTLELGDSALYLCASSLQGTGTTQYFGPGTRLLVL.